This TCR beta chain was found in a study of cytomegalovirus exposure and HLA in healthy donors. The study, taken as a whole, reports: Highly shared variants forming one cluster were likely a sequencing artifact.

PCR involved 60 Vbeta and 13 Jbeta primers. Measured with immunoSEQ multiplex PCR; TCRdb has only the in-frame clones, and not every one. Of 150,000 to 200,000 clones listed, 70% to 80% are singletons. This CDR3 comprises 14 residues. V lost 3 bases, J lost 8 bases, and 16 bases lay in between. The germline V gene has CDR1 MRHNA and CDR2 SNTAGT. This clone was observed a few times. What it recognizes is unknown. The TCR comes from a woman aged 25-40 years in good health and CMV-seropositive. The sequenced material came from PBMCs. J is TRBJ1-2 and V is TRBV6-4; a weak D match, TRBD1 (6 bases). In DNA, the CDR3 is TGTGCCAGCAGTGAGGGGGCTAGCACAAGAGGCTACACCTTC. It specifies CASSEGASTRGYTF.